These 32 T cell receptor beta chains share one sample of origin, sequenced in a study of T cell repertoires in cytomegalovirus infection. MiXCR was run by TCRdb on the reads, yielding one entry per CDR3 protein. The sample contains 200,000 to 300,000 distinct CDR3 sequences, roughly an eighth of which appear only once. Sample: PBMCs. These receptors originate from a human donor in good health (CMV status not recorded). Some clones in this sample may be carry-over from other donors' samples.

Comment on this clonotype: Relative to the germline gene, one junction end is altered; a read error may explain this. This sequence joins TRBV5-1 and TRBJ2-7, with D tentatively TRBD2 (6 bases). This CDR3 region has 15 residues. Germline-derived CDR1 and CDR2 are SGHRS and YFSETQ. The CDR3 region has the DNA TGCGCCAGCAGCGGATCCGGGGGTTCCTCCCACGAGCAGTACTTC. It is translated as CASSGSGGSSHEQYF.

This chain joins TRBV7-2 and TRBJ1-1; TRBD1 matches at 9 bases. The CDR3 contains 15 residues. The germline CDR1 and CDR2 sequences are SGHTA and FQGNSA. V gave up 4 bases and J gave up 1 base; unmatched junction bases: 4. CDR3 DNA sequence: TGTGCCAGCAGCTCGACGACAGGGGGGAACACTGAAGCTTTCTTT. Translation gives CASSSTTGGNTEAFF.

Many counts were recorded for this clonotype. The rearrangement joins TRBV7-2 to TRBJ2-3; 9 bases line up with TRBD2. Trimming removed 1 base from V and 2 bases from J; junction bases left unmatched: 13. Germline CDR1 is SGHTA and CDR2 is FQGNSA. CDR3 length: 19 amino acids. The CDR3 sequence is CASSLGYGSGGRSTDTQYF. CDR3 nucleotide sequence: TGTGCCAGCAGCTTAGGGTACGGTAGCGGGGGACGATCCACAGATACGCAGTATTTT.

This clonotype was found many times. The rearrangement links TRBV7-8 to TRBJ1-6; a possible D gene is TRBD1 (6 bases). Germline CDR1 is SGHVS and CDR2 is FQNEAQ. Trimming pared 1 base from V and 7 bases from J, leaving 17 bases between. The CDR3 runs 17 residues. CDR3 in amino acids: CASSLGTRQVVNSPLHF. The CDR3 region has the DNA TGTGCCAGCAGCTTAGGGACCAGACAGGTCGTAAATTCACCCCTCCACTTT.

In this sample, this clonotype turned up a few times. V gene TRBV7-3 combines with J gene TRBJ2-3; D may be TRBD1 (6 bases). Germline V gene data show CDR1 as SGHTA and CDR2 as FQGTGA. This CDR3 is 16 amino acids long. V lost 2 bases, J lost 3 bases, and 15 bases lay in between. In DNA, the CDR3 is TGTGCCAGCAGCTTAGATATCGGCCAGGGGACAGATACGCAGTATTTT. Encoded protein: CASSLDIGQGTDTQYF.

This clonotype was counted at least ten times. The chain joins TRBV19 to TRBJ1-4, with 9 bases aligning to TRBD1. Trimming at V came to 5 bases and at J to 8 bases, leaving 12 bases not matched to a gene. The germline V gene encodes CDR1 LNHDA and CDR2 SQIVND (reference sequence). CDR3 length: 16 residues. DNA for the CDR3: TGTGCCAGTAGTCCGAAAACAGGGGGCGAGAAAGAAAAACTGTTTTTT. Translating gives CASSPKTGGEKEKLFF.

V usage is TRBV12-3 or TRBV12-4 and J usage is TRBJ2-2; D perhaps matches TRBD1 (5 bases). This CDR3 is 15 amino acids long. V lost 7 bases and J 1 base, leaving 13 bases between the germline ends. The CDR3 nucleotides are TGTGCCAGCAACTTGGACACCCTGAACACCGGGGAGCTGTTTTTT. It yields the protein CASNLDTLNTGELFF.

This clonotype has ten or more counts. The V and J genes are TRBV25-1 and TRBJ2-1; D is perhaps TRBD2 (6 bases). This CDR3 comprises 20 residues. Germline CDR1 and CDR2: MGHDK and SYGVNS. V lost 0 bases and J lost 5, with 26 bases in between. Written as DNA, the CDR3 is TGTGCCAGCAGTGAATATAAGAGGGGAGCCGGTGCTAGCGCCGACAATGAGCAGTTCTTC. The encoded protein is CASSEYKRGAGASADNEQFF.

This clonotype appeared a few times. This chain uses TRBV14 with TRBJ1-6; maybe TRBD1 (5 bases). The germline gives CDR1 SGHDN, CDR2 FVKESK. This CDR3 spans 15 amino acids. Trimming removed 3 bases at V and 6 bases at J, with 12 bases between. The CDR3 nucleotides are TGTGCCAGCAGCCATCCCGAGGGACTTAATTCACCCCTCCACTTT. This gives the protein CASSHPEGLNSPLHF.

In this sample, this clonotype turned up many times. This rearrangement joins TRBV7-2 to TRBJ2-2, with 8 positions matching TRBD2. This CDR3 contains 16 residues. V gave up 4 bases and J gave up 4 bases; unmatched junction bases: 8. In germline, CDR1 is SGHTA, CDR2 FQGNSA. CDR3 sequence: CASSWGSGRVTGELFF. The CDR3 region has the DNA TGTGCCAGCAGCTGGGGCAGCGGGAGAGTCACCGGGGAGCTGTTTTTT.

This clonotype came up a few times. The rearrangement links TRBV4-1 to TRBJ1-1; 7 positions agree with TRBD1. Trimming took 4 bases from V and 9 from J; bases not matched to a gene: 8. Germline CDR1 MGHRA, CDR2 YSYEKL. This CDR3 contains 13 residues. This chain's CDR3 is CASSLTGDVKAFF. CDR3 sequence (DNA): TGCGCCAGCAGCCTTACAGGGGACGTAAAAGCTTTCTTT.

This clonotype was seen a handful of times. The chain is built from TRBV12-3 or TRBV12-4 and TRBJ1-4; D is ambiguous. V was shortened by 1 base and J by 0 bases, with 12 bases between the two germline ends. The CDR3 has 17 residues. CDR3 sequence: CASSLELGPTTNEKLFF. DNA for the CDR3: TGTGCCAGCAGTTTAGAGTTAGGGCCGACAACTAATGAAAAACTGTTTTTT.

This clonotype was found many times. The chain uses TRBV7-2 and TRBJ1-1; the D gene is possibly TRBD1 (5 bases). The ends were cut back, 3 bases at V and 6 bases at J, with 11 bases in the middle. CDR1 is SGHTA, CDR2 FQGNSA, per germline. The CDR3 is 13 residues long. The CDR3 nucleotides read TGTGCCAGCAGCTTGCGTGTGGGGCCTGAAGCTTTCTTT. Amino acid sequence: CASSLRVGPEAFF.

The chain links TRBV20-1 to TRBJ2-1; D is ambiguous. With 1 base removed from V and 1 base from J, the gap between germline ends came to 8 bases. Germline V gives CDR1 DFQATT, CDR2 SNEGSKA (reference sequence). The CDR3 runs 14 residues. The CDR3 loop is CSARAPRSYNEQFF. CDR3 bases: TGCAGTGCTAGAGCCCCTAGATCCTACAATGAGCAGTTCTTC.

The chain recombines TRBV25-1 with TRBJ1-5; D uncertain. This CDR3 has 15 amino acids. Between the trimmed V and J ends, which lost 1 base and 1 base, there was a span of 8 bases. The germline CDR1 and CDR2 sequences are MGHDK and SYGVNS. The CDR3 loop reads CASSEFGGSNQPQHF. CDR3 nucleotides: TGTGCCAGCAGTGAATTCGGTGGCAGCAATCAGCCCCAGCATTTT.

This clonotype was picked up many times. The chain joins TRBV7-2 to TRBJ2-3, with TRBD2 matching 7 bases. This CDR3 contains 16 residues. Germline CDR1 SGHTA, CDR2 FQGNSA. V was clipped by 4 bases and J by 0 bases; unmatched bases: 7. The chain's CDR3 is CASSSAGVSSTDTQYF. CDR3 nucleotides: TGTGCCAGCAGCTCGGCGGGGGTTTCTAGCACAGATACGCAGTATTTT. The entire variable domain, with the rest obtained from reference TRBV7-2 and TRBJ2-3, is as follows: GAGVSQSPSNKVTEKGKDVELRCDPISGHTALYWYRQSLGQGLEFLIYFQGNSAPDKSGLPSDRFSAERTGGSVSTLTIQRTQQEDSAVYLCASSSAGVSSTDTQYFGPGTRLTVL.

The rearrangement joins TRBV29-1 to TRBJ2-7; 10 positions agree with TRBD2. V lost 5 bases and J lost 2; bases outside the gene matches: 6. The CDR3 has 14 amino acids. Per the germline V gene, CDR1 is SQVTM and CDR2 is ANQGSEA. The CDR3 DNA sequence: TGCAGCGTTCGGACTAGCGGACACACCTACGAGCAGTACTTC. Protein: CSVRTSGHTYEQYF.

Concerning this clonotype: Germline and junction disagree at one end, which may indicate a read error. This chain's CDR3 is CASSSALAGGETQNF. The CDR3 nucleotides read TGTGCCAGCAGTTCAGCGCTAGCGGGAGGAGAGACCCAGAACTTC. This chain links TRBV12-3 or TRBV12-4 with TRBJ2-5; 11 positions agree with TRBD2. The CDR3 runs 15 residues.

This clonotype was observed a handful of times. V gene TRBV19 combines with J gene TRBJ1-5, with 8 nucleotides matching TRBD1. The CDR3 sequence is 14 residues long. V lost 6 bases and J lost 7; bases outside the gene matches: 8. Looked up from germline, CDR1 is LNHDA and CDR2 is SQIVND (reference sequence). CDR3 nucleotide sequence: TGTGCCAGTAGGGACAGGGCTTTAGGACAGCCCCAGCATTTT. Translated, it gives CASRDRALGQPQHF.

This clonotype was seen repeatedly, ten times or more. The chain is built from TRBV7-2 and TRBJ2-5; D call uncertain. The CDR3 has 12 amino acids. The germline V gene encodes CDR1 SGHTA and CDR2 FQGNSA. Trimming pared 6 bases from V and 5 bases from J, leaving 10 bases between. CDR3 coding DNA: TGTGCCAGCAGAGAGGTTGAGGAGACCCAGTACTTC. Protein product: CASREVEETQYF. Based on the CDR3 plus reference TRBV7-2 and TRBJ2-5, the full variable domain is GAGVSQSPSNKVTEKGKDVELRCDPISGHTALYWYRQSLGQGLEFLIYFQGNSAPDKSGLPSDRFSAERTGGSVSTLTIQRTQQEDSAVYLCASREVEETQYFGPGTRLLVL.

The genes are TRBV20-1 and TRBJ2-5; a possible D gene is TRBD1 (5 bases). Germline loops: CDR1 DFQATT, CDR2 SNEGSKA (reference sequence). V was trimmed by 5 bases and J by 2 bases, leaving 12 bases between them. The CDR3 has 13 residues. Here the CDR3 DNA reads TGCAGTGCTCCCTGGCAGGGACAAGAGACCCAGTACTTC. It specifies CSAPWQGQETQYF.

This clonotype has a count of ten or more. Here the CDR3 DNA reads TGTGCCAGCAGTACAGGACTAGCGGGGGCCGGAGGAGAGACCCAGTACTTC. This translates into CASSTGLAGAGGETQYF. The chain combines TRBV6-5 with TRBJ2-5; 13 bases match TRBD2. The germline V gene encodes CDR1 MNHEY and CDR2 SVGAGI. Trimming at V came to 5 bases and at J to 4 bases, leaving 10 bases not matched to a gene. The CDR3 contains 17 residues.

The chain couples TRBV7-6 to TRBJ2-5; D not resolved. With 5 bases removed from V and 2 bases from J, the gap between germline ends came to 9 bases. CDR3 length: 13 amino acids. Germline loops: CDR1 SGHVS, CDR2 FNYEAQ. CDR3 nucleotide sequence: TGTGCCAGCAGCCCGGACGGACAAGAGACCCAGTACTTC. Protein product: CASSPDGQETQYF.

This clonotype was seen repeatedly, ten times or more. This rearrangement joins TRBV28 to TRBJ1-1; D may be TRBD1 (5 bases). The germline V gene has CDR1 MDHEN and CDR2 SYDVKM. Between the trimmed V and J ends, which lost 6 bases and 2 bases, there was a span of 13 bases. CDR3 length: 14 residues. The CDR3 sequence: CASSLRDFNTEAFF. The CDR3 coding sequence is TGTGCCAGCAGCCTCCGGGACTTTAACACTGAAGCTTTCTTT. Combining the CDR3 with reference TRBV28 and TRBJ1-1 gives the whole variable domain DVKVTQSSRYLVKRTGEKVFLECVQDMDHENMFWYRQDPGLGLRLIYFSYDVKMKEKGDIPEGYSVSREKKERFSLILESASTNQTSMYLCASSLRDFNTEAFFGQGTRLTVV.

Many counts were recorded for this clonotype. Here the CDR3 reads CASRDRSIGELFF. The CDR3 DNA reads TGTGCCAGCCGGGACAGGTCCATCGGGGAGCTGTTTTTT. The chain combines TRBV6-1 with TRBJ2-2; 8 bases line up with TRBD1. Germline CDR1 is MNHNS and CDR2 is SASEGT. With 8 bases clipped from V and 7 bases from J, the junction kept 6 bases outside the gene matches. The CDR3 runs 13 residues.

A single count supports this clonotype. Just one base apart from a much larger clone, this may be a read error. The chain has TRBV12-3 or TRBV12-4 and TRBJ2-7, with no clear D. The CDR3 totals 15 residues. The CDR3 loop is CARSLGGRSSYEQYF. Here the CDR3 DNA reads TGTGCCAGAAGTTTGGGCGGAAGGAGCTCCTACGAGCAGTACTTC.

Points on this clonotype: Because it lacks the conserved phenylalanine or tryptophan at the end, this CDR3 is likely a read error. This sequence joins TRBV6-6 and TRBJ2-3, with TRBD1 matching 12 bases. The CDR3 totals 18 residues. Germline lookup yields CDR1 MNHNY and CDR2 SVGAGI (reference sequence). The CDR3 protein is CARSSRDRGPYSTDTQYL. For the CDR3, the DNA is TGTGCCAGAAGTTCCCGGGACAGGGGGCCTTATAGCACAGATACGCAGTATTTG.

Many counts were recorded for this clonotype. The rearrangement joins TRBV7-2 to TRBJ2-1, with TRBD2 identical over 14 bases. This CDR3 has 16 residues. After removal of 5 bases from V and 7 bases from J, the junction contained 7 bases not matched to a gene. Per the germline V gene, CDR1 is SGHTA and CDR2 is FQGNSA. CDR3 in amino acids: CASSTRLAGGPNEQFF. CDR3 in DNA: TGTGCCAGCAGCACCCGACTAGCGGGAGGGCCAAATGAGCAGTTCTTC.

This clonotype occurred a few times. The chain combines TRBV29-1 with TRBJ2-1, with D maybe TRBD2 (6 bases). Germline V lookup: CDR1 SQVTM, CDR2 ANQGSEA. Trimming pared 7 bases from V and 5 bases from J, leaving 6 bases between. CDR3 length: 10 amino acids. The CDR3 nucleotides are TGCAGCGGCGGGAACAATGAGCAGTTCTTC. It is translated as CSGGNNEQFF.

This clonotype showed up many times. This rearrangement joins TRBV7-2 to TRBJ1-1; unclear D gene. From germline, CDR1 is SGHTA and CDR2 FQGNSA. The CDR3 has 15 amino acids. V lost 1 base, J lost 1 base, and 10 bases lay in between. CDR3 nucleotides: TGTGCCAGCAGCTTAGATGCTGGCGGGAACACTGAAGCTTTCTTT. Its protein is CASSLDAGGNTEAFF.

This clonotype appeared many times. The gene calls are TRBV5-6 and TRBJ1-6; D uncertain. The V and J ends lost 1 base and 10 bases respectively, with 6 bases between them. Germline lookup yields CDR1 SGHDT and CDR2 YYEEEE. CDR3 length equals 12 residues. Here the CDR3 reads CASSLLMSPLHF. The CDR3 DNA reads as TGTGCCAGCAGCTTGTTGATGTCACCCCTCCACTTT. The entire variable domain, with the rest obtained from reference TRBV5-6 and TRBJ1-6, is as follows: DAGVTQSPTHLIKTRGQQVTLRCSPKSGHDTVSWYQQALGQGPQFIFQYYEEEERQRGNFPDRFSGHQFPNYSSELNVNALLLGDSALYLCASSLLMSPLHFGNGTRLTVT.

This clonotype was counted many times. The rearrangement links TRBV7-6 to TRBJ2-1; 10 bases line up with TRBD2. The CDR3 runs 15 residues. After removal of 5 bases from V and 8 bases from J, the junction contained 9 bases not matched to a gene. Germline CDR1 SGHVS, CDR2 FNYEAQ. The CDR3 sequence: CASSQKRGGLDEQFF. CDR3 DNA sequence: TGTGCCAGCAGCCAAAAGCGGGGGGGCTTGGATGAGCAGTTCTTC.